The subject of this entry is one TCR beta chain. The sample is drawn from a study of blood T cell repertoires in COVID-19. In germline, CDR1 is MNHEY, CDR2 SVGAGI. J was trimmed by 6 bases and V by 5 bases; bases with no gene match: 6. This CDR3 is 14 amino acids long. Donors of Cohort 3 who recovered were those that had two negative PCRs, clearance, or symptom resolution. Profiled with immunoSEQ multiplex PCR; TCRdb holds only in-frame clones, not every one. The data hold around 300,000 clones, with over 75% observed a single time. The sample was PBMCs or T cells enriched from blood (not recorded which). The TCR sequence derives from a woman under 40 who had recovered from COVID-19. V gene TRBV6-5 combines with J gene TRBJ1-1; 10 bases agree with TRBD1. The CDR3 nucleotides read TGTGCCAGCAGTAGCGGGACAGGGGTCTCTGAAGCTTTCTTT. It translates to CASSSGTGVSEAFF.